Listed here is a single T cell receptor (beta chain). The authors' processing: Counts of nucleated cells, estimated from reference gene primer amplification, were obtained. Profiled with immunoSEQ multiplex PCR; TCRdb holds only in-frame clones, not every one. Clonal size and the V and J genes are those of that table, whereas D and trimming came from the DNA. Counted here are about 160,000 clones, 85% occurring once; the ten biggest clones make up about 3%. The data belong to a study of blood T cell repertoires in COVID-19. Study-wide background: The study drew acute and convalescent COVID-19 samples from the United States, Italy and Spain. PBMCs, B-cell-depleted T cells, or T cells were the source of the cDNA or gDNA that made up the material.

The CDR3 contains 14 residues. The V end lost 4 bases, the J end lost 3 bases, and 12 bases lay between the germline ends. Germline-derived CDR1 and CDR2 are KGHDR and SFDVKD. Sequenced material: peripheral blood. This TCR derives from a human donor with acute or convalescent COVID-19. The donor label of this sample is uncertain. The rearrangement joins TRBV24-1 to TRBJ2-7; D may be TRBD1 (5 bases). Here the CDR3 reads CATSETGEGYEQYF. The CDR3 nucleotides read TGTGCCACCAGTGAAACAGGCGAAGGCTACGAGCAGTACTTC.